One and the same sample provided the 21 T cell receptor beta chains below, sequenced in a study of shared clonotypes between healthy human individuals (dated by TCRdb to between 2020 and 2021). The receptor library was made with the immunoSEQ multiplex PCR assay. TCRdb carries this immuneACCESS record with in-frame sequences only. Its versions omit some clonotypes, under half of them owing to an unresolved V gene in the studies checked, with the rest unexplained. The sample table shows 450,000 or so clones, and approximately 80% are seen once. The ten largest make up 12% of the sample. Material: PBMCs. These receptors were obtained from a woman between 35 and 50 years old in good health. Some clones in this sample may be carry-over from other donors' samples.

The chain carries TRBV14 and TRBJ2-7; a possible D gene is TRBD1 (5 bases). The V gene lost 2 bases and the J gene lost 3 bases, with 8 bases spanning the gap. This CDR3 comprises 13 residues. Germline assignment: CDR1 SGHDN and CDR2 FVKESK. This CDR3 reads CASSQSQDYEQYF. CDR3 DNA sequence: TGTGCCAGCAGCCAATCACAGGACTACGAGCAGTACTTC.

The chain has TRBV11-2 and TRBJ1-1, with TRBD1 matching over 8 bases. CDR1 and CDR2 from the germline V gene are SGHAT and FQNNGV. The CDR3 extends over 14 amino acids. Trimming cost V 4 bases and J 7 bases; bases outside gene matches: 8. CDR3 amino acids: CASSSLIGQGEAFF. The CDR3 nucleotides read TGTGCCAGCAGCTCGCTAATTGGACAGGGTGAAGCTTTCTTT.

The gene calls are TRBV29-1 and TRBJ2-1, with 7 bases that match TRBD2. Germline V gene sequence: CDR1 SQVTM, CDR2 ANQGSEA. The CDR3 runs to 14 residues. V dropped 3 bases and J dropped 5; count of bases not matched to a gene: 7. CDR3 bases: TGCAGCGTTGATGGGAGCGGGGCTAACAATGAGCAGTTCTTC. It encodes CSVDGSGANNEQFF.

This clone was seen only a few times. A much bigger clone sits one base away, suggesting this may be a read error. V and J are TRBV6-5 and TRBJ2-1; no clear D gene. The CDR3 extends over 13 amino acids. The germline CDR1 and CDR2 sequences are MNHEY and SVGAGI. V was clipped by 4 bases and J by 0 bases, with 4 bases between them. The CDR3 nucleotides read TGTGCCAGCAGTTTGACCTCCTACAATGAGCAGTTCTTC. Encoded protein: CASSLTSYNEQFF.

In DNA form, the CDR3 reads TGTGCCAGCAGCCCTACAGGGGGACGTCTTGAAAAACTGTTTTTT. It codes for CASSPTGGRLEKLFF. The chain carries TRBV7-8 and TRBJ1-4; TRBD1 matches at 8 bases. J lost 7 bases, V lost 5 bases, and 9 bases had no gene match. Germline CDR1 SGHVS, CDR2 FQNEAQ. This CDR3 is 15 amino acids long.

This sequence joins TRBV7-2 and TRBJ2-7; 12 positions agree with TRBD2. Germline V gene sequence: CDR1 SGHTA, CDR2 FQGNSA. J was trimmed by 2 bases and V by 5 bases; bases with no gene match: 1. This CDR3 spans 14 amino acids. CDR3 protein: CASSRTSGTYEQYF. Written as DNA, the CDR3 is TGTGCCAGCAGCCGGACTAGCGGGACCTACGAGCAGTACTTC.

The CDR3 spells CASSGLGTRDYEQYF. The CDR3 DNA reads as TGTGCCAGCAGTGGCCTCGGGACTAGAGACTACGAGCAGTACTTC. V usage is TRBV6-5 and J usage is TRBJ2-7; 8 nucleotides line up with TRBD2. The CDR3 length is 15 residues. The V and J ends lost 5 bases and 3 bases, in that order; junction bases with no gene match: 9. Germline V CDR1 and CDR2: MNHEY, SVGAGI.

Of note for this clone: Possible read error: a much larger clone is one base away. V is TRBV25-1 and J is TRBJ2-5, with 8 bases fitting TRBD1. The germline V gene has CDR1 MGHDK and CDR2 SYGVNS. The CDR3 is made up of 13 amino acids. This CDR3 reads CAGRRTGRETQYF. The CDR3 DNA sequence: TGTGCCGGCAGAAGGACAGGGCGGGAGACCCAGTACTTC.

The rearrangement uses TRBV28 and TRBJ2-5; D is undetermined. CDR1 and CDR2 (germline): MDHEN, SYDVKM. There are 13 residues in the CDR3. The ends were cut back, 5 bases at V and 2 bases at J, with 9 bases in the middle. CDR3 sequence: CASSGRPQETQYF. CDR3 sequence (DNA): TGTGCCAGCAGTGGGCGGCCTCAAGAGACCCAGTACTTC.

The chain carries TRBV30 and TRBJ2-1; D uncertain. CDR1 and CDR2 (germline): GTSNPN, SVGIG (reference sequence). Deletions cut 6 bases from V and 7 bases from J, with 10 bases between. The CDR3 has 11 residues. Here the CDR3 reads CACTPGNEQFF. In nucleotides, the CDR3 is TGTGCCTGTACCCCTGGAAATGAGCAGTTCTTC.

The V call is TRBV2, the J call TRBJ2-7; 7 positions match TRBD1. V was clipped by 4 bases and J by 3 bases; unmatched bases: 6. Germline CDR1 SNHLY, CDR2 FYNNEI. The CDR3 is 14 amino acids. This CDR3 is CASSGNRGDYEQYF. CDR3 DNA: TGTGCCAGCAGTGGTAACAGGGGAGACTACGAGCAGTACTTC. Full variable domain (outside the CDR3, taken from reference TRBV2 and TRBJ2-7): EPEVTQTPSHQVTQMGQEVILRCVPISNHLYFYWYRQILGQKVEFLVSFYNNEISEKSEIFDDQFSVERPDGSNFTLKIRSTKLEDSAMYFCASSGNRGDYEQYFGPGTRLTVT.

V usage is TRBV10-3 and J usage is TRBJ2-7; 11 positions agree with TRBD2. The CDR3 covers 13 residues. The junction had 7 bases not matched to a gene; V was cut back by 10 bases and J by 5 bases. The germline V gene has CDR1 ENHRY and CDR2 SYGVKD. CDR3 sequence reads: CATKLAGVNEQYF. CDR3 in DNA: TGTGCCACTAAACTAGCGGGAGTAAACGAGCAGTACTTC.

The sample holds one count of this clone. The chain combines TRBV7-8 with TRBJ2-2, with a weak D call TRBD1 (5 bases). The CDR3 totals 15 residues. Germline V gene lookup returns CDR1 SGHVS and CDR2 FQNEAQ. Trimming stripped 0 bases from V and 6 bases from J, with 11 bases between. CDR3 DNA sequence: TGTGCCAGCAGCTTAGCGACAGTCCTCCCCGGGGAGCTGTTTTTT. Translated, it gives CASSLATVLPGELFF.

This clone appeared once. The CDR3 region has the DNA TGTGCCAGCAGCTTAATGCGGGGCAATGAGCAGTTCTTC. It codes for CASSLMRGNEQFF. The genes are TRBV7-2 and TRBJ2-1; D might be TRBD2 (6 bases). The CDR3 is made up of 13 amino acids. The V end lost 2 bases, the J end lost 6 bases, and 8 bases lay between the germline ends. Germline CDR1 and CDR2: SGHTA and FQGNSA.

As concerns this clone: The sample contains more than one DNA sequence encoding this CDR3. The chain recombines TRBV6-6 with TRBJ1-1; no firm D call. Germline-derived CDR1 and CDR2 are MNHNY and SVGAGI (reference sequence). V lost 0 bases and J lost 3, with 8 bases in between. The CDR3 has 14 residues. The CDR3 DNA follows: TGTGCCAGCAGTTACTCGACGGGCTACACTGAAGCTTTCTTT. It is translated as CASSYSTGYTEAFF.

The genes are TRBV18 and TRBJ1-3; 10 nucleotides match TRBD1. Germline-derived CDR1 and CDR2 are KGHSH and LQKENI. J gave up 0 bases and V 5 bases, and 7 bases lay outside the gene matches. CDR3 size: 17 residues. CDR3 loop: CASSARTGGSSGNTIYF. Here the CDR3 DNA reads TGTGCCAGCTCAGCCCGGACAGGGGGGAGCTCTGGAAACACCATATATTTT.

J is TRBJ2-5 and V is TRBV27; D is possibly TRBD1 (5 bases). The CDR3 runs to 14 residues. V lost 5 bases to trimming and J lost 4 bases, with 14 bases between them. Germline-derived CDR1 and CDR2 are MNHEY and SMNVEV (reference sequence). The DNA for the CDR3 is TGTGCCAGCAGTCTCCTGACAGAACCAGAGACCCAGTACTTC. This translates into CASSLLTEPETQYF.

In this sample, this clone turned up once. The gene calls are TRBV4-1 and TRBJ2-5, with 12 bases aligning to TRBD2. Judging by the DNA end, TRBJ2-7 fits better; the J call may be wrong. Per germline, CDR1 MGHRA and CDR2 YSYEKL. The CDR3 loop spans 19 amino acids. CDR3 sequence (DNA): TGCGCCAGCAGCCAAGAATCTCCCACTAGCGGGGGGAGCTCCTACGAGCAGTACTTC. Protein sequence: CASSQESPTSGGSSYEQYF.

About this clone itself: A read error is likely here: a far larger clone is one base away. The DNA is left out, because the CDR3 cannot be placed on it with certainty; the CDR3 is given as TCRdb lists it. The J gene is TRBJ1-1, the V gene TRBV6-1. 15 amino acids form the CDR3, both terminal residues included. From germline, CDR1 is MNHNS and CDR2 SASEGT. CDR3 residues: CASSDVVAGGTEASF.

This clone was detected only a few times. The germline gene is not matched at one end of the junction; a read error may be the cause. V is TRBV27 and J is TRBJ2-2; 8 bases line up with TRBD2. Germline V gene sequence: CDR1 MNHEY, CDR2 SMNVEV (reference sequence). The CDR3 consists of 15 residues. The CDR3 sequence is CASTTGGRNPGELFF. In DNA form, the CDR3 reads TGTGCCAGCACCACGGGCGGGAGGAACCCCGGGGAGCTGTTTTTT.

The chain uses TRBV28 and TRBJ1-1; tentatively, D is TRBD1 (5 bases). Deletions cut 4 bases from V and 2 bases from J, with 11 bases between. CDR1 is MDHEN, CDR2 SYDVKM, per germline. This CDR3 spans 14 amino acids. DNA for the CDR3: TGTGCCAGCAGTTCCCCAGGGTCTAACACTGAAGCTTTCTTT. Translating it yields CASSSPGSNTEAFF.